These T cell receptor beta chains were read from a single sample in a study of regulatory T cells in long-lasting Graves disease. TCRdb re-derived calls from the multiplex PCR reads in MiXCR, one entry per CDR3 protein. This table has roughly 500,000 distinct CDR3 sequences, 20% to 25% appearing once. The sequencing here drew on peripheral blood mononuclear cells (PBMCs), taken when the disease was refractory, from a patient treated with antithyroid drugs. The receptors here all came from a female donor with Graves disease. Each CDR3 is given with its conserved first and last residue. The D gene is left open where the match is weak. Some rows mark clone size as missing; the rest say once, few, many or name a class of expanded clone.

j_call v_call clone_size d_call cdr3_aa cdr3_nt
TRBJ2-5 TRBV7-8 NA NA CASSLPQGLRETQYF TGTGCCAGCAGCCTGCCCCAGGGTCTAAGGGAGACCCAGTACTTC
TRBJ2-5 TRBV28 many TRBD1 CASITGGAETQYF TGTGCCAGCATCACAGGGGGCGCCGAGACCCAGTACTTC
TRBJ1-5 TRBV12-3/TRBV12-4 many TRBD1 CASSQGEVSNQPQHF TGTGCCAGCAGTCAGGGGGAGGTGAGCAATCAGCCCCAGCATTTT
TRBJ1-1 TRBV10-3 many NA CAISEPQGRTEAFF TGTGCCATCAGTGAGCCGCAGGGGAGGACTGAAGCTTTCTTT
TRBJ2-4 TRBV27 NA TRBD2 CASSSFPPGREGPAKNIQYF TGTGCCAGCAGTTCATTTCCCCCAGGGCGGGAGGGCCCGGCCAAAAACATTCAGTACTTC
TRBJ1-1 TRBV7-2 NA NA CASSSLTAMNTEAFF TGTGCCAGCAGCTCCCTGACAGCAATGAACACTGAAGCTTTCTTT
TRBJ2-7 TRBV24-1 NA TRBD1 CATSDPGQGAYEQYF TGTGCCACCAGTGATCCGGGACAGGGGGCCTACGAGCAGTACTTC
TRBJ2-5 TRBV30 NA TRBD1 CAWSREGARETQYF TGTGCCTGGAGTAGAGAGGGGGCGCGGGAGACCCAGTACTTC
TRBJ2-5 TRBV20-1 many NA CSAGFEGQETQYF TGCAGTGCCGGATTTGAGGGGCAAGAGACCCAGTACTTC
TRBJ2-7 TRBV6-1 NA NA CASSGWGVGYEQYF TGTGCCAGCAGTGGATGGGGCGTAGGGTACGAGCAGTACTTC
TRBJ2-5 TRBV6-5 NA NA CASSYGGALQETQYF TGTGCCAGCAGTTACGGCGGGGCCCTCCAAGAGACCCAGTACTTC
TRBJ1-5 TRBV7-2 NA NA CASGLWVNQPQHF TGTGCCAGCGGTCTATGGGTTAATCAGCCCCAGCATTTT